The 21 T cell receptor beta chains below come from one sample, sequenced in a study of blood T cell repertoires in COVID-19. Sequenced by immunoSEQ multiplex PCR; TCRdb stores in-frame clones only, minus some. The data show 220,000 or so clones, 84% seen once. The sample taken for sequencing was PBMCs or T cells enriched from blood (not recorded which). The receptors derive from a woman aged 40 to 50 who had recovered from COVID-19.

The rearrangement links TRBV24-1 to TRBJ2-1; 7 positions agree with TRBD2. Trimming cost V 5 bases and J 8 bases; bases outside gene matches: 11. The CDR3 has 15 residues. CDR1 is KGHDR, CDR2 SFDVKD, per germline. This CDR3 reads CATSAPGGSFYEQFF. The CDR3 DNA is TGTGCCACCAGTGCCCCTGGCGGGAGTTTCTATGAGCAGTTCTTC.

The V and J genes are TRBV7-9 and TRBJ1-1; a weak D match, TRBD1 (6 bases). V gave up 5 bases and J gave up 10 bases, with 11 bases separating them. The CDR3 is 11 amino acids. Germline CDR1 reads SEHNR; CDR2 reads FQNEAQ (reference sequence). The CDR3 sequence is CASSPGGAAFF. The CDR3 DNA reads as TGTGCCAGCAGCCCCGGGGGGGCAGCTTTCTTT.

Only one count was recorded for this clone. The chain joins TRBV7-8 to TRBJ1-5; D remains ambiguous. The V gene lost 5 bases and the J gene lost 0 bases, with 20 bases spanning the gap. Germline assignment: CDR1 SGHVS and CDR2 FQNEAQ. The CDR3 is made up of 18 amino acids. CDR3 in DNA: TGTGCCAGCAGCCCCCTAGAAGGAGGGTTTAATAGCAATCAGCCCCAGCATTTT. Residues: CASSPLEGGFNSNQPQHF.

The chain joins TRBV27 to TRBJ2-7; a possible D gene is TRBD2 (6 bases). This CDR3 comprises 12 residues. Germline V gene data show CDR1 as MNHEY and CDR2 as SMNVEV (reference sequence). The V gene lost 7 bases and the J gene lost 5 bases, with 12 bases spanning the gap. The CDR3 coding sequence is TGTGCCAGCAACGGAGGGCCTAACGAGCAGTACTTC. Its translation: CASNGGPNEQYF.

For the CDR3, the DNA is TGTGCCACCAGTGTCGGGACAGGGTATTCCGGGGAGCTGTTTTTT. Its protein is CATSVGTGYSGELFF. This chain joins TRBV24-1 and TRBJ2-2; 9 bases agree with TRBD1. The CDR3 has 15 amino acids. Trimming cost V 5 bases and J 6 bases; bases outside gene matches: 6. Germline V CDR1 and CDR2: KGHDR, SFDVKD.

V usage is TRBV27 and J usage is TRBJ2-7, with 7 bases aligning to TRBD1. V shed 6 bases and J 6 bases; nucleotides not matched to a gene: 8. Per germline, CDR1 MNHEY and CDR2 SMNVEV (reference sequence). This CDR3 contains 13 residues. The CDR3 loop reads CASSPTGVAEQYF. Here the CDR3 DNA reads TGTGCCAGCAGCCCCACAGGGGTTGCCGAGCAGTACTTC.

The rearrangement links TRBV19 to TRBJ1-2, with TRBD1 identical over 7 bases. Germline V lookup: CDR1 LNHDA, CDR2 SQIVND (reference sequence). J was trimmed by 4 bases and V by 5 bases; bases with no gene match: 7. This CDR3 region has 14 residues. CDR3 coding DNA: TGTGCCAGTAGTCCCCGGACAGGACGCTATGGCTACACCTTC. Translated: CASSPRTGRYGYTF.

In this sample, this clone turned up a few times. The chain couples TRBV3-1 (or the pseudogene TRBV3-2) to TRBJ2-7; 7 bases agree with TRBD1. Germline CDR1 is LGHDT and CDR2 is YNNKEL (reference sequence). The CDR3 runs to 16 residues. The ends lost 0 bases at V and 0 bases at J; junction bases unmatched: 5. CDR3 nucleotide sequence: TGTGCCAGCAGCCAAGAAAGTGGGACAGTCTCCTACGAGCAGTACTTC. It specifies CASSQESGTVSYEQYF.

This chain joins TRBV5-1 and TRBJ1-6; tentatively, D is TRBD1 (6 bases). Trimming stripped 0 bases from V and 5 bases from J, with 15 bases between. The CDR3 is made up of 17 amino acids. Germline V lookup: CDR1 SGHRS, CDR2 YFSETQ. The CDR3 nucleotides read TGCGCCAGCAGCTTGGAAGTAGGGGCAGGGGATAATTCACCCCTCCACTTT. It is translated as CASSLEVGAGDNSPLHF.

The rearrangement links TRBV21-1 to TRBJ2-7; the D call TRBD1 from the table was never checked on the DNA. TRBV21-1 corresponds to a pseudogene. This CDR3 is built from 18 residues. CDR3 bases: TGTGCCAGCAGCGAACAGGGCCTGGCCCCTAACCGAATCTACGAGCAGTACGTC. Its protein product is CASSEQGLAPNRIYEQYV.

This rearrangement joins TRBV18 to TRBJ2-7; 12 bases line up with TRBD2. J gave up 5 bases and V 5 bases, and 4 bases lay outside the gene matches. CDR1 KGHSH and CDR2 LQKENI come from the germline V gene. This CDR3 comprises 14 residues. For the CDR3, the DNA is TGTGCCAGCTCAGAGGGACTAGCGGGCGACGAGCAGTACTTC. Translating it yields CASSEGLAGDEQYF.

The CDR3 loop is CAISESPQHEAFF. The CDR3 region has the DNA TGTGCCATCAGTGAGTCGCCCCAACACGAAGCTTTCTTT. This sequence joins TRBV10-3 and TRBJ1-1; the D is unclear. CDR3 size: 13 residues. The germline CDR1 and CDR2 sequences are ENHRY and SYGVKD. Trimming left V 0 bases short and J 8 bases short, with 10 bases between.

V is TRBV5-6 and J is TRBJ1-5, with D perhaps matching TRBD1 (6 bases). This CDR3 has 17 residues. Germline CDR1 SGHDT, CDR2 YYEEEE. V lost 0 bases to trimming and J lost 1 base, with 14 bases between them. CDR3 in amino acids: CASSLGVPGESNQPQHF. In DNA, the CDR3 is TGTGCCAGCAGCTTGGGGGTACCAGGGGAAAGCAATCAGCCCCAGCATTTT.

The chain links TRBV3-1 (or the pseudogene TRBV3-2) to TRBJ2-7; the D gene is possibly TRBD1 (6 bases). Germline V gene sequence: CDR1 LGHDT, CDR2 YNNKEL (reference sequence). CDR3 length: 14 residues. Trimming left V 3 bases short and J 3 bases short, with 12 bases between. CDR3 protein: CASSQGHSYYEQYF. CDR3 DNA: TGTGCCAGCAGCCAGGGACATTCTTACTACGAGCAGTACTTC.

The chain uses TRBV28 and TRBJ2-5, with TRBD1 identical over 7 bases. CDR3 length: 14 amino acids. Trimming cost V 5 bases and J 4 bases; bases outside gene matches: 7. Per the germline V gene, CDR1 is MDHEN and CDR2 is SYDVKM. CDR3 DNA: TGTGCCAGCAGTGGGGACAGCCTTCGAGAGACCCAGTACTTC. Translating gives CASSGDSLRETQYF.

This chain connects TRBV9 to TRBJ1-2; D remains ambiguous. There are 13 residues in the CDR3. V was trimmed by 4 bases and J by 7 bases, leaving 14 bases between them. CDR1 is SGDLS and CDR2 is YYNGEE in the germline V gene. CDR3 sequence: CASSFTRGGGYTF. For the CDR3, the DNA is TGTGCCAGCAGCTTTACGCGGGGAGGTGGCTACACCTTC.

This chain links TRBV28 with TRBJ2-7, with a tentative D call TRBD2 (6 bases). The CDR3 is 14 amino acids. Trimming stripped 2 bases from V and 3 bases from J, with 11 bases between. Germline CDR1 MDHEN, CDR2 SYDVKM. CDR3 nucleotides: TGTGCCAGCAGTTTAGCGGGGATGAACTACGAGCAGTACTTC. This gives the protein CASSLAGMNYEQYF.

The V gene is TRBV7-2, the J gene TRBJ2-7, with 9 bases identical to TRBD1. Germline loops: CDR1 SGHTA, CDR2 FQGNSA. The CDR3 loop spans 15 amino acids. With 0 bases clipped from V and 3 bases from J, the junction kept 3 bases outside the gene matches. CDR3 amino acids: CASSLAGQGFYEQYF. CDR3 DNA: TGTGCCAGCAGCTTAGCTGGACAGGGGTTCTACGAGCAGTACTTC.

This chain connects TRBV14 to TRBJ2-3, with a weak D call TRBD1 (7 bases). There are 17 residues in the CDR3. Trimming left V 1 base short and J 2 bases short, with 16 bases between. In germline, CDR1 is SGHDN, CDR2 FVKESK. CDR3 sequence reads: CASSQGSPGGITDTQYF. Here the CDR3 DNA reads TGTGCCAGCAGCCAAGGATCCCCAGGGGGGATCACAGATACGCAGTATTTT.

About this clone: Other DNA variants within this sample encode the same CDR3. The V gene is TRBV3-1 (or the pseudogene TRBV3-2), the J gene TRBJ1-1; perhaps TRBD1 as D (6 bases). V was pared by 3 bases and J by 7 bases, with 6 bases between. Per the germline V gene, CDR1 is LGHDT and CDR2 is YNNKEL (reference sequence). CDR3 length: 11 amino acids. The DNA of the CDR3 is TGTGCCAGCAGCCACAGGGGTGAAGCTTTCTTT. Its translation: CASSHRGEAFF.

The chain couples TRBV28 to TRBJ2-5; 12 bases align to TRBD2. Germline V CDR1 and CDR2: MDHEN, SYDVKM. This CDR3 has 17 residues. Losses at the gene ends were 4 bases for V and 2 bases for J; bases not matched to a gene: 8. The CDR3 bases are TGTGCCAGCAGTTCCAAACTAGCGGGAGGCTTGCAAGAGACCCAGTACTTC. Protein: CASSSKLAGGLQETQYF.